Each of the 15 T cell receptor beta chains below was sequenced from the same sample in a study of blood T cell repertoires in COVID-19. Clones were read by immunoSEQ multiplex PCR, and TCRdb kept only the in-frame ones, dropping some. The top ten hold 12% to 15% of the sample, which has under 200,000 clones, 80% to 85% seen once. Sequenced: peripheral blood. The source is a man aged 18 to 30 with active or convalescent COVID-19.

This chain connects TRBV6-1 to TRBJ2-2; 10 nucleotides match TRBD2. The trim removed 4 bases at V and 1 base at J, leaving 3 bases unmatched. The germline V gene has CDR1 MNHNS and CDR2 SASEGT. The CDR3 sequence is 16 residues long. This CDR3 reads CASSVLAGQNTGELFF. In nucleotides, the CDR3 is TGTGCCAGCAGTGTACTAGCGGGGCAGAACACCGGGGAGCTGTTTTTT.

V usage is TRBV11-3 and J usage is TRBJ2-3, with D possibly TRBD2 on 7 matching bases. The germline V gene has CDR1 SGHNT and CDR2 YENEEA. CDR3 size: 14 residues. The V end lost 5 bases, the J end lost 0 bases, and 9 bases lay between the germline ends. CDR3 sequence reads: CASSGGGSTDTQYF. The CDR3 nucleotides are TGTGCCAGCAGCGGCGGGGGCAGCACAGATACGCAGTATTTT.

The V call is TRBV9, the J call TRBJ2-1, with D possibly being TRBD1 (5 bases). CDR3 size: 17 residues. Per germline, CDR1 SGDLS and CDR2 YYNGEE. V was shortened by 0 bases and J by 3 bases, with 16 bases between the two germline ends. The chain's CDR3 is CASSVEGYWDVYNEQFF. The CDR3 bases are TGTGCCAGCAGCGTAGAGGGGTATTGGGATGTCTACAATGAGCAGTTCTTC.

This chain links TRBV19 with TRBJ2-6; the D is unclear. The germline V and J ends were trimmed by 7 bases and 2 bases, with 12 bases remaining between them. CDR3 length equals 15 residues. Germline CDR1 reads LNHDA; CDR2 reads SQIVND (reference sequence). CDR3 DNA sequence: TGTGCCAGTACCTCTAGAGGAGCTGGGGCCAACGTCCTGACTTTC. Protein product: CASTSRGAGANVLTF.

The rearrangement uses TRBV6-5 and TRBJ2-7, with D uncertain. CDR1 MNHEY and CDR2 SVGAGI come from the germline V gene. CDR3 length: 14 residues. Trimming took 6 bases from V and 1 from J, leaving 13 bases between them. CDR3 nucleotides: TGTGCCAGCAGCTCCCCCAGGCAATCCTACGAGCAGTACTTC. Amino acid sequence: CASSSPRQSYEQYF.

The genes are TRBV6-6 and TRBJ1-2, with no clear D. V lost 6 bases, J lost 4 bases, and 18 bases lay in between. This CDR3 comprises 15 residues. The germline gives CDR1 MNHNY, CDR2 SVGAGI (reference sequence). The CDR3 nucleotides read TGTGCCAGCAGCCTCCGGGGTGGGGATATCTATGGCTACACCTTC. Its translation is CASSLRGGDIYGYTF.

V is TRBV28 and J is TRBJ2-5; D possibly corresponds to TRBD2 (6 bases). The germline V and J ends were trimmed by 7 bases and 4 bases, with 16 bases remaining between them. The CDR3 length is 14 residues. CDR1 and CDR2 from the germline V gene are MDHEN and SYDVKM. CDR3 region: CASTSAGFAETQYF. The CDR3 region has the DNA TGTGCCAGCACCTCTGCGGGGTTCGCAGAGACCCAGTACTTC. Based on the CDR3 plus reference TRBV28 and TRBJ2-5, the full variable domain is DVKVTQSSRYLVKRTGEKVFLECVQDMDHENMFWYRQDPGLGLRLIYFSYDVKMKEKGDIPEGYSVSREKKERFSLILESASTNQTSMYLCASTSAGFAETQYFGPGTRLLVL.

V and J are TRBV19 and TRBJ1-1; tentative D call: TRBD1 (5 bases). CDR3 size: 13 residues. Trimming removed 6 bases at V and 1 base at J, with 9 bases between. Germline lookup yields CDR1 LNHDA and CDR2 SQIVND (reference sequence). The CDR3 loop is CASSATANTEAFF. The CDR3 region has the DNA TGTGCCAGTAGCGCGACAGCGAACACTGAAGCTTTCTTT. Full variable domain (remainder filled in from reference TRBV19 and TRBJ1-1): DGGITQSPKYLFRKEGQNVTLSCEQNLNHDAMYWYRQDPGQGLRLIYYSQIVNDFQKGDIAEGYSVSREKKESFPLTVTSAQKNPTAFYLCASSATANTEAFFGQGTRLTVV.

The chain has TRBV6-1 and TRBJ1-5; weak D call: TRBD1 (6 bases). V was cut by 4 bases and J by 9 bases, with 22 bases left in between. The CDR3 extends over 16 amino acids. The germline V gene has CDR1 MNHNS and CDR2 SASEGT. The CDR3 DNA reads as TGTGCCAGCAGTGTGTACCTAGGGGGTGGACTCGGGCCCCAGCATTTT. This sequence encodes CASSVYLGGGLGPQHF.

The V call is TRBV7-9, the J call TRBJ2-1; maybe TRBD1 (7 bases). Trimming pared 4 bases from V and 4 bases from J, leaving 14 bases between. Germline-derived CDR1 and CDR2 are SEHNR and FQNEAQ (reference sequence). CDR3 length: 15 amino acids. As DNA, the CDR3 is TGTGCCAGCAGCTCCAGGAGGGGGCCGTACAATGAGCAGTTCTTC. Amino acids: CASSSRRGPYNEQFF.

The genes are TRBV10-3 and TRBJ1-1; D perhaps matches TRBD1 (6 bases). Looked up from germline, CDR1 is ENHRY and CDR2 is SYGVKD. CDR3 length: 17 amino acids. V lost 3 bases and J 0 bases, leaving 17 bases between the germline ends. The CDR3 spells CAISEGSGGRVNTEAFF. CDR3 nucleotide sequence: TGTGCCATCAGTGAAGGTTCGGGGGGCCGGGTGAACACTGAAGCTTTCTTT.

The chain uses TRBV7-3 and TRBJ2-2; 15 positions agree with TRBD2. Per the germline V gene, CDR1 is SGHTA and CDR2 is FQGTGA. The J segment lost 6 bases and the V segment lost 5 bases, leaving 10 bases of the junction unmatched. This CDR3 is built from 18 residues. The CDR3 protein is CASSHGLAGGPRSGELFF. The CDR3 region has the DNA TGTGCCAGCAGCCATGGACTAGCGGGAGGGCCTAGGTCCGGGGAGCTGTTTTTT.

V and J are TRBV4-3 and TRBJ2-1; 12 bases line up with TRBD2. With V trimmed by 3 bases and J by 7 bases, 4 bases remained unmatched. CDR3 size: 15 residues. CDR1 and CDR2 from the germline V gene are LGHNA and YSLEER. CDR3 sequence (DNA): TGCGCCAGCAGCCACACTAGCGGGAGGATGAATGAGCAGTTCTTC. Translating gives CASSHTSGRMNEQFF.

The chain couples TRBV6-5 to TRBJ1-1; weak D call: TRBD1 (5 bases). Trimming took 3 bases from V and 4 from J, leaving 12 bases between them. This CDR3 is built from 14 residues. Germline values: CDR1 MNHEY, CDR2 SVGAGI. CDR3 sequence reads: CASSYVSGGTEAFF. CDR3 nucleotides: TGTGCCAGCAGTTATGTGTCGGGGGGCACTGAAGCTTTCTTT.

This chain joins TRBV24-1 and TRBJ1-2; no definite D call. The CDR3 loop spans 14 amino acids. Germline CDR1 KGHDR, CDR2 SFDVKD. Trimming removed 2 bases at V and 3 bases at J, with 9 bases between. The CDR3 DNA follows: TGTGCCACCAGTGATTATAAAACGGACTATGGCTACACCTTC. Its translation: CATSDYKTDYGYTF.